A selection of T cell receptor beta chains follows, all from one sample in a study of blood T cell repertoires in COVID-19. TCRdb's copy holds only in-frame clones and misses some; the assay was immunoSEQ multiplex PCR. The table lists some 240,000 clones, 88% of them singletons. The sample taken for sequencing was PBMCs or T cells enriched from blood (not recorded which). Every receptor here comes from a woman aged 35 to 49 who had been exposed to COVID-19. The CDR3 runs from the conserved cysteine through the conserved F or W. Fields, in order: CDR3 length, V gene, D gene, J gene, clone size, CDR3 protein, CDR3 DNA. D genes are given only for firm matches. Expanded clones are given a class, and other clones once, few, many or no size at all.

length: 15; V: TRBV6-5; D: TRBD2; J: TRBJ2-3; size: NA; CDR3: CASSYGGLAGDTQYF; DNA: TGTGCCAGCAGTTACGGTGGCCTAGCGGGGGATACGCAGTATTTT
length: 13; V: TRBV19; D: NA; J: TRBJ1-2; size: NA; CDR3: CASSIARHSVYTF; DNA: TGTGCCAGTAGTATAGCTCGACACTCCGTCTACACCTTC
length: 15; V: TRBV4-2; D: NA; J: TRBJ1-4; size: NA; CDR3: CASSQDLTGGEKLFF; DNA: TGTGCCAGCAGCCAAGATTTAACGGGGGGGGAAAAACTGTTTTTT
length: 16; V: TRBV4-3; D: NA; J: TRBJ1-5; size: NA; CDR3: CASSQDITVSNQPQHF; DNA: TGCGCCAGCAGCCAAGATATCACAGTAAGCAATCAGCCCCAGCATTTT
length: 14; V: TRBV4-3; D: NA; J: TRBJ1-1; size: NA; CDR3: CASSQVAWNTEAFF; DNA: TGCGCCAGCAGCCAAGTCGCGTGGAACACTGAAGCTTTCTTT
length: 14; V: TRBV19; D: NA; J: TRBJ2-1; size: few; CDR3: CASSDGWGQNEQFF; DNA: TGTGCCAGTAGCGATGGTTGGGGGCAGAATGAGCAGTTCTTC
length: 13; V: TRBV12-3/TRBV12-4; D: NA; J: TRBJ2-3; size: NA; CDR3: CASETGGQDTQYF; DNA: TGTGCCAGCGAAACGGGGGGCCAGGATACGCAGTATTTT
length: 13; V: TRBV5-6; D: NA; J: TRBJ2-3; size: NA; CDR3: CASRRQFTDTQYF; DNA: TGTGCCAGCAGGAGACAATTTACAGATACGCAGTATTTT
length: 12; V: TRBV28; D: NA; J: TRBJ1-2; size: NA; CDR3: CASSSTGYGYTF; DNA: TGTGCCAGCAGTTCAACCGGCTATGGCTACACCTTC
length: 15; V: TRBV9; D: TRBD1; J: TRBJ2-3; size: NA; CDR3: CASSPDRGGTDTQYF; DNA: TGTGCCAGCAGCCCGGACAGGGGAGGAACAGATACGCAGTATTTT
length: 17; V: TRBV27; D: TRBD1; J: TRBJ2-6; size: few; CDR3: CASSPSTGGSGANVLTF; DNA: TGTGCCAGCAGTCCCTCCACAGGGGGCTCTGGGGCCAACGTCCTGACTTTC
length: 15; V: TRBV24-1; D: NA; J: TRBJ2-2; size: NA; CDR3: CATSDLTGRAGELFF; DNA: TGTGCCACCAGTGACCTCACTGGGCGGGCCGGGGAGCTGTTTTTT
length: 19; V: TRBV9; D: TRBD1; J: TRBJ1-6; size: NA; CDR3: CASSARAGGRLGGHSPLHF; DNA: TGTGCCAGCAGCGCGAGGGCAGGGGGACGGTTAGGTGGACATTCACCCCTCCACTTT
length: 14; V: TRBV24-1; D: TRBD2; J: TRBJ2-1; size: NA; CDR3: CATSASGGGNEQFF; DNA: TGTGCCACCAGCGCTAGCGGGGGGGGAAATGAGCAGTTCTTC
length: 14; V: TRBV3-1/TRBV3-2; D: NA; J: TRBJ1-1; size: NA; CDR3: CASSHGGFNTEAFF; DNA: TGTGCCAGCAGCCATGGGGGCTTTAACACTGAAGCTTTCTTT
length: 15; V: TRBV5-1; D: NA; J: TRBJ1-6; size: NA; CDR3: CASSFRAGRESPLHF; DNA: TGCGCCAGCAGCTTCAGGGCAGGGAGGGAGTCACCCCTCCACTTT
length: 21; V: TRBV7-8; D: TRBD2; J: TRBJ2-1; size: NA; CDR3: CASSLVRIYPATSGGMNEQFF; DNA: TGTGCCAGCAGCTTAGTCCGTATATACCCCGCGACTAGCGGGGGAATGAATGAGCAGTTCTTC
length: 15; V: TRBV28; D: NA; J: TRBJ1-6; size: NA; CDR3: CASSPFRESNSPLHF; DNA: TGTGCCAGCAGCCCGTTTCGGGAGTCTAATTCACCCCTCCACTTT
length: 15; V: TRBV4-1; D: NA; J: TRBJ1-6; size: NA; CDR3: CASSQVDSANSPLHF; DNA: TGCGCCAGCAGCCAAGTCGACAGCGCGAATTCACCCCTCCACTTT
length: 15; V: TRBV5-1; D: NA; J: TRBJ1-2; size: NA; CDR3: CASSLETGLSDGYTF; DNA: TGCGCCAGCAGCTTGGAGACAGGTTTGTCCGATGGCTACACCTTC
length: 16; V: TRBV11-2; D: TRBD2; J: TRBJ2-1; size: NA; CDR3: CASSLGGAAGGYEQFF; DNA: TGTGCCAGCAGCTTAGGTGGGGCAGCGGGGGGCTATGAGCAGTTCTTC
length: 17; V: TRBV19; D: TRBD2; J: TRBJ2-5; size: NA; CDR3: CASSIGSLAGLQETQYF; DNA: TGTGCCAGTAGTATCGGCTCCCTAGCGGGGCTCCAAGAGACCCAGTACTTC
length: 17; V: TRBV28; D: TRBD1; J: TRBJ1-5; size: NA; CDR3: CASSLPTGTGRNQPQHF; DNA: TGTGCCAGCAGTTTACCTACCGGGACAGGTCGCAATCAGCCCCAGCATTTT
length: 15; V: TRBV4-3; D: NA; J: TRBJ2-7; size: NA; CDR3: CASSQSRQGTYEQYF; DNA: TGCGCCAGCAGCCAAAGCCGGCAGGGGACCTACGAGCAGTACTTC
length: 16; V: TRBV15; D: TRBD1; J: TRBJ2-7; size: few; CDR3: CATSRERTGGSDEQYF; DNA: TGTGCCACCAGCAGAGAACGGACAGGGGGCTCAGACGAGCAGTACTTC
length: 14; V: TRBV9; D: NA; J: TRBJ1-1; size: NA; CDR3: CASSAYSGGTEAFF; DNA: TGTGCCAGCAGCGCCTATTCGGGTGGCACTGAAGCTTTCTTT
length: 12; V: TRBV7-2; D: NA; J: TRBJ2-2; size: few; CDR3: CASSSYTGELFF; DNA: TGTGCCAGCAGCTCATACACCGGGGAGCTGTTTTTT
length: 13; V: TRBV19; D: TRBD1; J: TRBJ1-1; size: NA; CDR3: CASTQGGNTEAFF; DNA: TGTGCCAGTACCCAGGGGGGGAACACTGAAGCTTTCTTT
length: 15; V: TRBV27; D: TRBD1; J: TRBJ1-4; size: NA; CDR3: CASSGRQGLNEKLFF; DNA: TGTGCCAGCAGTGGGCGACAGGGCCTTAATGAAAAACTGTTTTTT
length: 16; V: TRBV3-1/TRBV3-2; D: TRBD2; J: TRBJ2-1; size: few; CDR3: CASSPTGSGAYNEQFF; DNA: TGTGCCAGCAGCCCGACGGGTAGCGGGGCCTACAATGAGCAGTTCTTC
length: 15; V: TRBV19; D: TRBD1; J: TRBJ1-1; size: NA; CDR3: CASSSYWRGQEVAFF; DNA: TGTGCCAGTAGTTCATATTGGAGGGGGCAAGAAGTAGCTTTCTTT
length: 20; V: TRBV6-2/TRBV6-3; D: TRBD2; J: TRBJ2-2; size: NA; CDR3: CASSYMAPGVAGLRTGELFF; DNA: TGTGCCAGCAGTTACATGGCCCCGGGGGTGGCGGGACTAAGGACCGGGGAGCTGTTTTTT
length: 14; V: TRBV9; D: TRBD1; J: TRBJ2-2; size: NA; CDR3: CASSTRQGNGELFF; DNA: TGTGCCAGCAGCACTCGACAGGGCAACGGGGAGCTGTTTTTT
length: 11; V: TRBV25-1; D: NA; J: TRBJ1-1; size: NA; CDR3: CASSESGRAFF; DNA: TGTGCCAGCAGTGAAAGCGGTAGGGCTTTCTTT
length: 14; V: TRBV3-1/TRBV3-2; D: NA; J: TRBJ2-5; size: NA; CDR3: CASSQKDTVETQYF; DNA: TGTGCCAGCAGCCAAAAGGACACAGTAGAGACCCAGTACTTC
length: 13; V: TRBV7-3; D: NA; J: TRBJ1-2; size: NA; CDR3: CASSRNDGSGYTF; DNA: TGTGCCAGCAGCCGCAACGATGGCAGTGGCTACACCTTC
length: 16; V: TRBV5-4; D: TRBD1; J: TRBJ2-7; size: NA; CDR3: CASSLAGRQGAWQQYF; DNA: TGTGCCAGCAGCTTGGCCGGGAGACAGGGGGCCTGGCAGCAGTACTTC
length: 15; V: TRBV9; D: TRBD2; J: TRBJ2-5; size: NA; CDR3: CASSPMGGGGETQYF; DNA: TGTGCCAGCAGCCCCATGGGGGGGGGTGGAGAGACCCAGTACTTC
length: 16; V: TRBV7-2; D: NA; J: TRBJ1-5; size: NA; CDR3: CASSSQGTRGNQPQHF; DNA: TGTGCCAGCAGCTCACAGGGTACGCGGGGCAATCAGCCCCAGCATTTT
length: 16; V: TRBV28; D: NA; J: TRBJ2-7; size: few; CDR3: CASSYLLGQLASEQYF; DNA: TGTGCCAGCAGTTATCTCCTGGGACAACTGGCCTCCGAGCAGTACTTC
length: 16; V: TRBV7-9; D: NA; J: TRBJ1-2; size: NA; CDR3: CASSNPAGPTPYGYTF; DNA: TGTGCCAGCAGCAACCCAGCGGGGCCGACCCCCTATGGCTACACCTTC
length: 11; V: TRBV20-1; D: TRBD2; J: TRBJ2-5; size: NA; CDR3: CSSREGETQYF; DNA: TGCAGTTCCCGGGAGGGAGAGACCCAGTACTTC
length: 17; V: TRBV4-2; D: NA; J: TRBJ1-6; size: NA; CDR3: CASSQDGRRSLNSPLHF; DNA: TGTGCCAGCAGCCAAGACGGTAGGAGGTCCCTTAATTCACCCCTCCACTTT
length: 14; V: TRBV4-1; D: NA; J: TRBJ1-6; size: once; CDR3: CASSQDREWSPLHF; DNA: TGCGCCAGCAGCCAAGATAGGGAGTGGTCACCCCTCCACTTT
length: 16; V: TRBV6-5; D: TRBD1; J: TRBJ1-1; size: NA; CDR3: CASSYRGTGHRTEAFF; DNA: TGTGCCAGCAGTTATAGGGGGACAGGGCATAGGACTGAAGCTTTCTTT
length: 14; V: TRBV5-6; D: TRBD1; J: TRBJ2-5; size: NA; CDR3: CASSPPTGGETQYF; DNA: TGTGCCAGCAGCCCCCCAACAGGGGGGGAGACCCAGTACTTC
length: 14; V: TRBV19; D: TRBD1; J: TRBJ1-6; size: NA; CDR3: CASSLPGQPGSLHF; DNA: TGTGCCAGTAGCTTACCGGGACAGCCTGGGTCCCTCCACTTT
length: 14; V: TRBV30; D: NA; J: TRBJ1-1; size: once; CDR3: CAWSVLRGSTEAFF; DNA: TGTGCCTGGAGTGTCTTGAGAGGGAGCACTGAAGCTTTCTTT
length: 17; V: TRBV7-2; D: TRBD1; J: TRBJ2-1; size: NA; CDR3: CASSGQQGMGAYNEQFF; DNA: TGTGCCAGCAGCGGTCAACAGGGGATGGGGGCCTACAATGAGCAGTTCTTC
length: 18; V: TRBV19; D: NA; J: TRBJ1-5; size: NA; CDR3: CASSKYQGPRYSNQPQHF; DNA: TGTGCCAGTAGTAAGTATCAGGGCCCTCGTTATAGCAATCAGCCCCAGCATTTT
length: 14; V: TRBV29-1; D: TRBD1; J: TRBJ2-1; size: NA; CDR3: CSVQPGGTYNEQFF; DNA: TGCAGCGTGCAACCAGGGGGCACCTACAATGAGCAGTTCTTC
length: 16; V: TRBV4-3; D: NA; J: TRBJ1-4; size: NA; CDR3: CASSQEGRAGAEKLFF; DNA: TGCGCCAGCAGCCAAGAGGGAAGGGCAGGGGCGGAAAAACTGTTTTTT
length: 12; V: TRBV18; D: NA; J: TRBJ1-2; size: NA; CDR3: CASSGGNYGYTF; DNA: TGTGCCAGCTCAGGAGGCAACTATGGCTACACCTTC
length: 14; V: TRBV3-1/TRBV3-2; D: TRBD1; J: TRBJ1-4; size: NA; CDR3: CASTSTGLNEKLFF; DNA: TGTGCCAGCACTTCGACAGGGTTGAATGAAAAACTGTTTTTT
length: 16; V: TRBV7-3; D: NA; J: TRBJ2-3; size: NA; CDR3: CASSTGSIIDTDTQYF; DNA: TGTGCCAGCAGCACAGGATCGATAATTGACACAGATACGCAGTATTTT
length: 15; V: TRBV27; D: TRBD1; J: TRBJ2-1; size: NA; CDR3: CASSRVGQGSWEQFF; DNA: TGTGCCAGCAGCAGAGTGGGACAGGGTAGTTGGGAGCAGTTCTTC
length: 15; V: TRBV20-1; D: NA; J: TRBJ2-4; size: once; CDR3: CSASVTGGGKNIQYF; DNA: TGCAGTGCTAGTGTCACAGGCGGTGGCAAAAACATTCAGTACTTC
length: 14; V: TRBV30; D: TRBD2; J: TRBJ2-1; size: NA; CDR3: CAFGTSGRLNEQFF; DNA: TGTGCCTTCGGGACTAGCGGGAGGCTCAATGAGCAGTTCTTC